This TCR beta chain was sequenced for a study of shared clonotypes between healthy human individuals. Study-level results: It was observed that 5% to 6% of naive CD4 clonotypes were shared across several donors.

The assay was run at deep level. In the sorted-subset replicate PCRs, about 200 ng DNA, roughly 29,000 T cell genomes, was used. Original handling: ImmunoSEQ junction-only sequences lacked quality scores, so their filtering differed. Repertoires were generated with immunoSEQ multiplex PCR, while TCRdb's copy carries only in-frame clones and drops some. From that table come the V and J calls and clone size; the DNA was used to work out D and trimming. The table shows roughly 1,500,000 clones, with 98% occurring only once. V lost 2 bases to trimming and J lost 5 bases, with 15 bases between them. Looked up from germline, CDR1 is SEHNR and CDR2 is FQNEAQ (reference sequence). There are 15 residues in the CDR3. About this clone: The antigen remains unidentified.

This TCR derives from a man in his thirties or forties in good health. V and J are TRBV7-9 and TRBJ1-2; D ambiguous. What was sequenced was naive CD4+ T cells sorted from blood. Subset denoted: CD45RA+ positively selected. This CDR3 is CASSLLSNEAYGYTF. Here the CDR3 DNA reads TGTGCCAGCAGCTTACTAAGCAATGAGGCTTATGGCTACACCTTC. The full variable domain, its missing parts supplied by reference TRBV7-9 and TRBJ1-2, is DTGVSQNPRHKITKRGQNVTFRCDPISEHNRLYWYRQTLGQGPEFLTYFQNEAQLEKSRLLSDRFSAERPKGSFSTLEIQRTEQGDSAMYLCASSLLSNEAYGYTFGSGTRLTVV.